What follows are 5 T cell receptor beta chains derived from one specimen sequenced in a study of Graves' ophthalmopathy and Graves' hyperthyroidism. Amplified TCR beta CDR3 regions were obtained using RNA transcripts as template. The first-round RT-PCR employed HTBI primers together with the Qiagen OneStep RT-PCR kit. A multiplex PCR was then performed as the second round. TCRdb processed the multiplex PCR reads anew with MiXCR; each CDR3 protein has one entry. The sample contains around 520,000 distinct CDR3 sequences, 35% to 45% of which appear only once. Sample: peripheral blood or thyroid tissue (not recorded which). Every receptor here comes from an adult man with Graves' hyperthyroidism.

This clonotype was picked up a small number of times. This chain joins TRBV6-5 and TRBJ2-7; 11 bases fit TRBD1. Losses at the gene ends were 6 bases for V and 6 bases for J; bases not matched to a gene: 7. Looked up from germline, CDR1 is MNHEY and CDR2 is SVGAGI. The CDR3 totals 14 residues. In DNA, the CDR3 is TGTGCCAGCAGGAGAGGGACAGGGGGACCCGAGCAGTACTTC. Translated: CASRRGTGGPEQYF.

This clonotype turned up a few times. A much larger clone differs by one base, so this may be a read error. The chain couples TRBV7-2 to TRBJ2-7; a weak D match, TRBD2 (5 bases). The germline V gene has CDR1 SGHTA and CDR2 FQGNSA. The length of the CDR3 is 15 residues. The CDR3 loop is CASSTLTGNSYEQNF. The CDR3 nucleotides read TGTGCCAGCAGCACCCTGACGGGGAACTCCTACGAGCAGAACTTC. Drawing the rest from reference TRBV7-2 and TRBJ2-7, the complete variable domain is GAGVSQSPSNKVTEKGKDVELRCDPISGHTALYWYRQSLGQGLEFLIYFQGNSAPDKSGLPSDRFSAERTGGSVSTLTIQRTQQEDSAVYLCASSTLTGNSYEQNFGPGTRLTVT.

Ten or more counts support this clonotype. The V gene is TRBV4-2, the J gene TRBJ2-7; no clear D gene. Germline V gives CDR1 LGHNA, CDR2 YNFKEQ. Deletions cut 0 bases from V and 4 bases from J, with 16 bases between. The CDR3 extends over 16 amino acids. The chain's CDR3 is CASSQELPALGYEQYF. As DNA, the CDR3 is TGTGCCAGCAGCCAAGAACTGCCGGCTTTAGGATACGAGCAGTACTTC.

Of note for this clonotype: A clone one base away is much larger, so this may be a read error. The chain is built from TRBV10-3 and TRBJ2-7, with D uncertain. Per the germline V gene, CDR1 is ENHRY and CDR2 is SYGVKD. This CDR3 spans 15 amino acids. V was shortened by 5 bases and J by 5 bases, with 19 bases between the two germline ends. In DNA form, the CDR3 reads TGTGCCATCAGTTCCCCGACGGAAGGGATGAACGAGCAGTACTTC. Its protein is CAISSPTEGMNEQYF.

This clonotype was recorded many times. The CDR3 loop is CASSFRSAVAGGSNYGYTF. CDR3 nucleotide sequence: TGTGCCAGCAGCTTTCGTTCGGCCGTGGCAGGGGGCTCTAACTATGGCTACACCTTC. This sequence joins TRBV5-5 and TRBJ1-2; TRBD1 agrees at 8 bases. The V gene's germline CDR1 is SGHKS and CDR2 YYEKEE (reference sequence). This CDR3 has 19 residues. The V gene end was trimmed by 2 bases and the J gene end by 0 bases; junction bases not matched to a gene: 15.